This TCR beta chain was identified during a study of blood T cell repertoires in COVID-19. Overall study context: Spain, Italy and the United States supplied samples that represented acute and convalescent COVID-19.

The cohort comprised adults aged roughly 18 to 90 years residing in 24 US areas. Authors' analysis steps: Counts of nucleated cells, estimated from reference gene primer amplification, were obtained. The repertoire was sequenced with immunoSEQ multiplex PCR; TCRdb's copy has only in-frame clones and lacks some. Clone size and V and J calls were adopted from that table, with D and trimming inferred from the DNA. The sample has around 300,000 clones, approximately 90% seen once. The source material was PBMCs or T cells enriched from blood (not recorded which). The TCR originated in a woman in her forties or fifties who had recovered from COVID-19.

CDR3 loop: CASSLMRGEKLFF. The CDR3 nucleotides are TGTGCCAGCAGCTTAATGCGAGGTGAAAAACTGTTTTTT. V gene TRBV7-3 combines with J gene TRBJ1-4; D gene ambiguous. The CDR3 loop spans 13 amino acids. Germline CDR1 and CDR2: SGHTA and FQGTGA. Trimming removed 1 base from V and 7 bases from J, with 7 bases in between.